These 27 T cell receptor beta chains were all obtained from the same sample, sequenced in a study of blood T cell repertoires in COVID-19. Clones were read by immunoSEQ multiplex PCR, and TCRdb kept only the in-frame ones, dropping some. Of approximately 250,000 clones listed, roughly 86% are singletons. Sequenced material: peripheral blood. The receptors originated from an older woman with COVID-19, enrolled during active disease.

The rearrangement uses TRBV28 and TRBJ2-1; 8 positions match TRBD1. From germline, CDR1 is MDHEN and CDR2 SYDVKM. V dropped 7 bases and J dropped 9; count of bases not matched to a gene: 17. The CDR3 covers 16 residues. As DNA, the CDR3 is TGTGCCAGCACTTTTGTCCGGGACAGGCGTTTAGGTGAGCAGTTCTTC. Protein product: CASTFVRDRRLGEQFF.

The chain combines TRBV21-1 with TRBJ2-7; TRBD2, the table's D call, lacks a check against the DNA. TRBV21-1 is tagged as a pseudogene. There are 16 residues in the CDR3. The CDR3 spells CANVTMLAPASYEQYF. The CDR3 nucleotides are TGTGCCAACGTTACCATGCTAGCGCCTGCCTCCTACGAGCAGTACTTC.

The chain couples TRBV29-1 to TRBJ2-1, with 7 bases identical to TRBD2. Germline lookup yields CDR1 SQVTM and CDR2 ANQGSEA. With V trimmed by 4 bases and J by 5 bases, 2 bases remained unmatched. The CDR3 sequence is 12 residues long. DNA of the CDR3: TGCAGCGTTGCGCTAGCGGACAATGAGCAGTTCTTC. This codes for CSVALADNEQFF.

The CDR3 here is CASSFLAGGNNEQFF. CDR3 coding DNA: TGTGCCAGCAGTTTTTTAGCGGGAGGGAACAATGAGCAGTTCTTC. The chain couples TRBV28 to TRBJ2-1; 11 positions match TRBD2. Germline V CDR1 and CDR2: MDHEN, SYDVKM. This CDR3 contains 15 residues. V was clipped by 3 bases and J by 5 bases; unmatched bases: 3.

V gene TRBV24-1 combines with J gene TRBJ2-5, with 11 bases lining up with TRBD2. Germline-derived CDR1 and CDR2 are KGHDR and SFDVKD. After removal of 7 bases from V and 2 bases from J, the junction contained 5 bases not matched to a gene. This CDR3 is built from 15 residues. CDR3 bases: TGTGCCACCAGCCCTCTAGCGGGAGGACAAGAGACCCAGTACTTC. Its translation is CATSPLAGGQETQYF.

The CDR3 DNA sequence: TGTGCCAGCAGTATGGACAGGGTGTACGAGCAGTACTTC. Its protein product is CASSMDRVYEQYF. This chain joins TRBV2 and TRBJ2-7; 8 bases are shared with TRBD1. The V segment lost 5 bases and the J segment 4 bases; nucleotides outside the gene matches: 4. CDR3 size: 13 residues. In germline, CDR1 is SNHLY, CDR2 FYNNEI.

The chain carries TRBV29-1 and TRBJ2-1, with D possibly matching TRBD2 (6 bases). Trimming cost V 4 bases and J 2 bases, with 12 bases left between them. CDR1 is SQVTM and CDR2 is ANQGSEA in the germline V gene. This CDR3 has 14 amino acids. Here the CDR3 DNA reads TGCAGCGTTGTAGGAGGGGTTCCCTACAATGAGCAGTTCTTC. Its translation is CSVVGGVPYNEQFF.

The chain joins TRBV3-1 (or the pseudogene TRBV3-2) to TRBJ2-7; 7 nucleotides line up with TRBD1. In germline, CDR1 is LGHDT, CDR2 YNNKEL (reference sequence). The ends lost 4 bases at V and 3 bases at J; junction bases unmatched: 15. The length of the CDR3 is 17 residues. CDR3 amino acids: CASSRKSFGTALYEQYF. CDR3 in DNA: TGTGCCAGCAGCCGAAAATCCTTCGGGACAGCTCTCTACGAGCAGTACTTC.

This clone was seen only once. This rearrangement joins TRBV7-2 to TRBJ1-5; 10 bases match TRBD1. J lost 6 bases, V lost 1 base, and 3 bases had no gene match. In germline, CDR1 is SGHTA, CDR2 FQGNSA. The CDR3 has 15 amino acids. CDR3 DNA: TGTGCCAGCAGCTTAGACGGGACAGGGGTTCAGCCCCAGCATTTT. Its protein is CASSLDGTGVQPQHF.

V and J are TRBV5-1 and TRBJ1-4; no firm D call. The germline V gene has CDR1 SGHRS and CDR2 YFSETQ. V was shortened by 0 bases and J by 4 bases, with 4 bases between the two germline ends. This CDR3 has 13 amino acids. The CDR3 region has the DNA TGCGCCAGCAGCTTGGGGCTTAATGAAAAACTGTTTTTT. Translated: CASSLGLNEKLFF. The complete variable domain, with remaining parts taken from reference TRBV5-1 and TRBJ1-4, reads KAGVTQTPRYLIKTRGQQVTLSCSPISGHRSVSWYQQTPGQGLQFLFEYFSETQRNKGNFPGRFSGRQFSNSRSEMNVSTLELGDSALYLCASSLGLNEKLFFGSGTQLSVL.

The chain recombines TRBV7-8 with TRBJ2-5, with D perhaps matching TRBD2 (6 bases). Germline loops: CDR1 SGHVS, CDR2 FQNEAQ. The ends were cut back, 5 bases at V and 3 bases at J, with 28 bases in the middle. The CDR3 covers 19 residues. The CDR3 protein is CASSPGFPNTRASEETQYF. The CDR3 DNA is TGTGCCAGCAGCCCCGGATTCCCAAATACGAGGGCTAGCGAAGAGACCCAGTACTTC.

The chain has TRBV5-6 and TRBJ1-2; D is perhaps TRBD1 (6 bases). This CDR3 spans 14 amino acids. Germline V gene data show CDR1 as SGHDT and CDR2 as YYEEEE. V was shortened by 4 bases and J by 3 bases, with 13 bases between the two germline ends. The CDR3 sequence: CASSAGVIYYGYTF. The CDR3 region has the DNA TGTGCCAGCAGCGCAGGGGTAATTTACTATGGCTACACCTTC.

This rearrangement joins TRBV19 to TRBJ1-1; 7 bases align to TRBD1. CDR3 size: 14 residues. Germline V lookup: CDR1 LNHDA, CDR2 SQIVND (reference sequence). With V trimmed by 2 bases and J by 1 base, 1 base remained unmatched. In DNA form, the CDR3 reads TGTGCCAGTAGTATACGGACAGGGAACACTGAAGCTTTCTTT. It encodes CASSIRTGNTEAFF.

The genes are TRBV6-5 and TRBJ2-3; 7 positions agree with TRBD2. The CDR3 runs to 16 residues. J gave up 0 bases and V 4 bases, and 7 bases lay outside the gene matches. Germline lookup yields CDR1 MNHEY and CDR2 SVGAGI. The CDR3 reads CASSSFLAGSTDTQYF. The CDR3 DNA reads TGTGCCAGCAGTTCCTTCTTAGCGGGCAGCACAGATACGCAGTATTTT.

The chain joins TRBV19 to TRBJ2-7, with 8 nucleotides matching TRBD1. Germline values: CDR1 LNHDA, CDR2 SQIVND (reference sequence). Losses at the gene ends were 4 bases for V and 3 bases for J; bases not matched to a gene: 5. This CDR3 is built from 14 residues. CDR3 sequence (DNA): TGTGCCAGTAGTACGACAGGGGTCGGCTACGAGCAGTACTTC. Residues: CASSTTGVGYEQYF.

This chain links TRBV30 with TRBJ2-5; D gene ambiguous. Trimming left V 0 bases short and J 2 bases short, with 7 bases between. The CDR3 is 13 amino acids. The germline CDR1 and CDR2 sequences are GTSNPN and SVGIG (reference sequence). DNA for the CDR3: TGTGCCTGGAGTGTCCTAGTGCAAGAGACCCAGTACTTC. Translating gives CAWSVLVQETQYF.

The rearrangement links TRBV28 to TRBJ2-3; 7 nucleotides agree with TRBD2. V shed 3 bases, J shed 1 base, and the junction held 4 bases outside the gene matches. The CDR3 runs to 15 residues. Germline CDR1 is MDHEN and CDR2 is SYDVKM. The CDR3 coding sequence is TGTGCCAGCAGTTTTAGGGGAGGGGGCACAGATACGCAGTATTTT. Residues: CASSFRGGGTDTQYF.

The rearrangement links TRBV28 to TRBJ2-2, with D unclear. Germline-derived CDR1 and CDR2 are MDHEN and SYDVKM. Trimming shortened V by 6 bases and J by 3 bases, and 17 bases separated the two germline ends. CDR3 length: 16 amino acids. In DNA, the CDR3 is TGTGCCAGCAGACTCCCCATCTGGGCCGACACCGGGGAGCTGTTTTTT. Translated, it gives CASRLPIWADTGELFF.

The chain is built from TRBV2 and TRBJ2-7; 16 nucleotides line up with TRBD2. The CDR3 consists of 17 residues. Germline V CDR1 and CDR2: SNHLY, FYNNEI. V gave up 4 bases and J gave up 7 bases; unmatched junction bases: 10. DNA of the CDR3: TGTGCCAGCAGTGTCCGTGGGACTAGCGGGAGGGCCAAGGAGCAGTACTTC. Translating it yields CASSVRGTSGRAKEQYF.

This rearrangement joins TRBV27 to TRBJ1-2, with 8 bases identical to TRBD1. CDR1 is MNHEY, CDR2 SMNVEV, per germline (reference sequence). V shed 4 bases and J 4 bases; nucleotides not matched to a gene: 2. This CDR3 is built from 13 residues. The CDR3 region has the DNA TGTGCCAGCAGTTCACAGGGGGGCTATGGCTACACCTTC. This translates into CASSSQGGYGYTF.

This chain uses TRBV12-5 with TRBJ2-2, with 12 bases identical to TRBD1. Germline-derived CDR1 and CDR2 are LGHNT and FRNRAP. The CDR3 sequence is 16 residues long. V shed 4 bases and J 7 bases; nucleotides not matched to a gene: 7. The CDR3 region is CASGWSGQGAVGELFF. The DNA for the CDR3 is TGTGCTAGTGGTTGGTCGGGACAGGGGGCGGTCGGGGAGCTGTTTTTT.

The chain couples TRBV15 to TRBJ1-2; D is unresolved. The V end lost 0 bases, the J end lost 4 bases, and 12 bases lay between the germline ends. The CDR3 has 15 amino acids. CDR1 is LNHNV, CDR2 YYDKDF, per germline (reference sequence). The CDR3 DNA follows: TGTGCCACCAGCAGAGATACAGTCAACATCTATGGCTACACCTTC. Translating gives CATSRDTVNIYGYTF.

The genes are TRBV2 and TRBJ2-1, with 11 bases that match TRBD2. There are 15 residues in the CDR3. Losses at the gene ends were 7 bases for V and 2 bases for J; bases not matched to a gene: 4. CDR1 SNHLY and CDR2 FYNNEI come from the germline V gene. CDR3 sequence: CASTQLAGAYNEQFF. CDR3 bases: TGTGCCAGCACCCAACTAGCGGGAGCCTACAATGAGCAGTTCTTC. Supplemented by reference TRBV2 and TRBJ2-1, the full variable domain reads EPEVTQTPSHQVTQMGQEVILRCVPISNHLYFYWYRQILGQKVEFLVSFYNNEISEKSEIFDDQFSVERPDGSNFTLKIRSTKLEDSAMYFCASTQLAGAYNEQFFGPGTRLTVL.

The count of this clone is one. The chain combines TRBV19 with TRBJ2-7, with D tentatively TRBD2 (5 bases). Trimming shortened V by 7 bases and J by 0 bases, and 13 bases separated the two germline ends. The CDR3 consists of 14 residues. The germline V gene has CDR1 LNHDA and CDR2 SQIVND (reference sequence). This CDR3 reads CASTAGMDSYEQYF. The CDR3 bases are TGTGCCAGTACCGCGGGTATGGACTCCTACGAGCAGTACTTC.

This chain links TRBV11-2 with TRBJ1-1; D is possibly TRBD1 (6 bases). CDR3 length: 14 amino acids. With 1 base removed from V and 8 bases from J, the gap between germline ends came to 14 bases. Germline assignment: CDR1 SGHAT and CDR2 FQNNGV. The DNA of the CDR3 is TGTGCCAGCAGCTTAGCCCCTGGACAGCTAGAAGCTTTCTTT. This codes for CASSLAPGQLEAFF.

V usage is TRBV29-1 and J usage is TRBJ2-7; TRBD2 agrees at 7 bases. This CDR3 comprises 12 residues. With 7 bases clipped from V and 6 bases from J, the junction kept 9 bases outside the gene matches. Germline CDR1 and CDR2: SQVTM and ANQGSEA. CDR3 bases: TGCAGCGCCGACGGGAGGACGGGCGAGCAGTACTTC. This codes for CSADGRTGEQYF.

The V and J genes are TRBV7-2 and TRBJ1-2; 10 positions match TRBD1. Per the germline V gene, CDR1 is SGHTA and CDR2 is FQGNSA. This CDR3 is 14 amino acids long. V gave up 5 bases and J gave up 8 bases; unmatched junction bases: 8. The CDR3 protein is CASSARQGAGGYTF. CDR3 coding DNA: TGTGCCAGCAGCGCTAGACAGGGGGCAGGGGGCTACACCTTC. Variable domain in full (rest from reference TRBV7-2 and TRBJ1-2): GAGVSQSPSNKVTEKGKDVELRCDPISGHTALYWYRQSLGQGLEFLIYFQGNSAPDKSGLPSDRFSAERTGGSVSTLTIQRTQQEDSAVYLCASSARQGAGGYTFGSGTRLTVV.